This TCR beta chain emerged from a study of a mutant IDH1 vaccine in newly diagnosed glioma. Study overall: Scheduled for weeks 1, 3, 5, 7, 11, 15, 19 and 23, eight vaccinations were given to patients.

CDR3 length: 16 residues. V was clipped by 3 bases and J by 4 bases; unmatched bases: 10. CDR1 LNHDA and CDR2 SQIVND come from the germline V gene (reference sequence). General observations from the study: In approximately 93% of patients, immune responses induced by the vaccine occurred.

Measured with immunoSEQ multiplex PCR; TCRdb has only the in-frame clones, and not every one. The table includes fewer than 40,000 clones, around 60% detected once. Time point meaning: week 5, during vaccination. Doses comprised 300 ug of mutant IDH1 20-mer peptide each, plus topical imiquimod. This clone was counted between two and nine times. Antigen unknown. The specimen comprised PBMCs, sampled from a glioma patient whose treatment included an IDH1 peptide vaccine. The gene calls are TRBV19 and TRBJ2-5; 8 nucleotides agree with TRBD1. The receptor was isolated from a woman under 30 with glioma. For the CDR3, the DNA is TGTGCCAGTAGTATTCGTGGACAGGGTCTCGCAGAGACCCAGTACTTC. It translates to CASSIRGQGLAETQYF.